This TCR beta chain was identified during a study of naive and memory T cell subsets listed by TCRdb under 2017. About the study as a whole: Sorted naive and memory T cell subsets from peripheral blood were analyzed in the study using a UMI-based, open-source pipeline for TCR alpha and beta sequencing. The results of the functional CMV T cell responses matched the IgG serology results in every case. RNA was DNase-treated and reverse transcribed with TCR constant-region primers, mostly using SuperScript III. The investigation overall reported the following: A power law was followed by TCR abundance, with an exponent that differed between naive and memory subsets but was consistent across the three individuals. Each clonotype was defined as a single alpha or beta chain sequence rather than as a paired alpha/beta receptor. No ground truth was available to validate the repertoire findings for the naive and memory subsets. In both CD4 and CD8 cells, going from naive through CM, EM and EMRA, the Gini index went up while Shannon and inverse Simpson diversity went down. Following error correction, more than 95% of naive TCR sequences occurred only once, which made naive abundance distributions much steeper than those of memory subsets. RNA-based TCR counts may be influenced by expression changes linked to T cell activation and differentiation.

This clonotype was counted between two and nine times. It has no known antigen specificity. No much larger clonotype is one base removed from it; base qualities were not supplied. The CDR3 runs 14 amino acids, cysteine and phenylalanine included. Only CDR3 DNA remains: 42 bases, in frame from the first base. CDR1 and CDR2 are read off the germline V gene (reference sequence) as DFQATT and SNEGSKA. V loses 1 base, J loses 4 bases, and the germline ends lie 14 bases apart. Library preparation was by UMI-ligation and nested PCR. An equimolar mix of two oligonucleotides covering both TRBC1 and TRBC2 was used as the beta constant-region primer. Four rounds of PCR were used to amplify ligated cDNA, with nested alpha and beta constant-region primers being used together with the SP2 primer. A single-stranded oligonucleotide bearing the SP2 primer plus a 12-nucleotide UMI was ligated onto the 3' end of the cDNA by T4 RNA ligase 1. Incubation of the ligation reaction lasted roughly 19-24 hours at 16 degrees C. To avoid over-amplification, PCR2 was usually performed as a SYBR Green qPCR and halted once a predetermined threshold was reached. Apart from the first purification, every purification step used Agencourt AMPure XP magnetic beads. Library quantification was done by Qubit, followed by a TapeStation check on which the main peak was expected at around 650 bp. Pooled libraries were sequenced on an Illumina MiSeq with v2 2x251 paired-end kits, typically giving 1-2 million reads per sample. Each sample was pooled at 3.5 to 5 nM, and roughly 5-7% PhiX was included to help cluster recognition. Per the source publication's procedure: V and J genes were assigned to Demultiplexor-processed FASTQ reads by Decombinator through tag matching, with a single base-pair mismatch being allowed. Collapsinator used UMIs to correct both sequencing errors and frequency errors arising from PCR heterogeneity. TCRs were translated and CDR3s were extracted from the conserved cysteine to the FGXG phenylalanine by CDR3Translator, with non-productive sequences being flagged. Repertoires were subsampled to equal numbers of UMI-defined TCRs before Gini, Shannon entropy and inverse Simpson indices were calculated. Within the linear range, a power law was fitted to clonotype abundance distributions using maximum likelihood. When run on a single naive CD8 sample, MIGEC and the pipeline yielded similar UMI counts, similar unique TCR numbers and similar clonal distributions. The repertoires were searched for 5,500 to 7,500 CMV-associated CDR3 sequences that had been compiled from VDJdb and a published dataset. Through fastp at Q25 and MiXCR, TCRdb rebuilt clones from the public reads, retaining in-frame beta chains. Every entry covers one CDR3 protein and lists the most common genes and DNA from its rows. TCRdb, not the authors, supplied the V and J calls. The sample table records around 110,000 distinct CDR3 sequences; 36% of these occur just once. The leading ten clones occupy 0.75% to 1% of the sample.

TCR alpha and beta chain libraries were amplified separately from the second PCR step onward. CMV status of each donor was established by measuring IFNgamma production from CD4+ T cells after fresh PBMCs were stimulated overnight with CMV viral lysate. Miltenyi beads were used first to positively select CD4 T cells, and CD8 T cells were then positively selected from the CD4-negative fraction. After staining for CD3, CD4, CD8, CD45RA, CD27 and a live/dead dye, cells were sorted on a BD Aria II into four subsets based on CD45RA and CD27. A few healthy volunteers provided blood, and each donor's sample was split into CD4 and CD8 T cells and then further divided into four differentiation subsets. About 0.13 L of peripheral blood was collected from each donor, and PBMC were isolated by Ficoll-Paque PLUS density-gradient centrifugation. The sorted cells were lysed in RLT buffer, after which RNA was extracted using a Qiagen RNeasy kit and kept at -80 degrees C.

Sequenced: central memory CD4+ T cells from blood. In light of the paper, this sample's cell subset or site label describes: central memory, CD45RA- CD27+. The receptor comes from a human donor in good health. Recombination connected TRBV20-1 to TRBJ2-7; the D call is tentative, TRBD1 or TRBD2, as each matches 6 bases. The CDR3 in this case is CSARALGGRYEQYF. The DNA sequence is given as TGCAGTGCTAGAGCTCTTGGGGGGCGGTACGAGCAGTACTTC.